The sequence of this TCR beta chain was determined in a study of regulatory T cells in long-lasting Graves disease. Per germline, CDR1 WNHNN and CDR2 SYGVQD (reference sequence). This CDR3 spans 13 amino acids. The ends lost 5 bases at V and 6 bases at J; junction bases unmatched: 3. In building TCR beta libraries, iRepertoire HTBI primers were used together with Arm-PCR of CDR3 regions. Using its own MiXCR run on the multiplex PCR reads, TCRdb lists one record per CDR3 protein. The sample holds about 440,000 distinct CDR3 sequences, roughly 17% seen once. This clonotype has only a few counts. Time point given: newly diagnosed GD, antithyroid drugs for less than 3 months. The TCR library used RNA extracted from PBMCs. This sample was also put to use in a study of T cells in Graves' hyperthyroidism and ophthalmopathy.

The source material was peripheral blood mononuclear cells (PBMCs), sampled at new diagnosis, from a patient treated with antithyroid drugs. This clonotype was obtained from a woman aged 18-29 years with Graves disease. The rearrangement links TRBV10-1 to TRBJ2-7; TRBD1 matches 11 bases. This CDR3 is CASSRDRGVEQYF. DNA for the CDR3: TGCGCCAGCAGTCGGGACAGGGGGGTCGAGCAGTACTTC.